This section outlines one T cell receptor beta chain sequence together with its context. Its antigen is still unknown. The source of the sample is a study of CD8 T cells in ankylosing spondylitis. V was clipped by 10 bases and J by 6 bases, with 16 bases between them. This CDR3 contains 13 residues. Looked up from germline, CDR1 is SGHNT and CDR2 is YENEEA. Making use of molecular barcodes, quantitative 5'-RACE generated TCR beta libraries. TCRdb reanalysed the 5' RACE reads using MiXCR and keeps one entry per CDR3 protein. The repertoire includes roughly 250,000 distinct CDR3 sequences, around 7.8% of them detected once, and around 7% sits in the top ten. Points from the study as a whole: Disease-linked clones had a CD8+ phenotype and relatively low frequency in peripheral blood. Seemingly distinctive of ankylosing spondylitis blood was a TCR beta motif formed by eight highly homologous variants. Reportedly, significant enrichment of disease-linked clones occurred in matched ankylosing spondylitis synovial fluid.

This TCR was sampled from a male donor with ankylosing spondylitis or in good health (not recorded which). Sequencing was carried out using blood, either unsorted or a sorted T cell fraction (not recorded which). The chain has TRBV11-3 and TRBJ2-1; TRBD2 is a possible D gene (5 bases). Written as DNA, the CDR3 is TGTGCCACGACGGGGAAAGCGACCAATGAGCAGTTCTTC. As protein: CATTGKATNEQFF. The variable domain in full, completed from reference TRBV11-3 and TRBJ2-1, reads EAGVVQSPRYKIIEKKQPVAFWCNPISGHNTLYWYLQNLGQGPELLIRYENEEAVDDSQLPKDRFSAERLKGVDSTLKIQPAELGDSAVYLCATTGKATNEQFFGPGTRLTVL.